Listed below are T cell receptor beta chains from one sample, sequenced in a study of T cells in Graves' hyperthyroidism and ophthalmopathy. TCRdb re-derived calls from the multiplex PCR reads in MiXCR, one entry per CDR3 protein. Here the sample spans around 290,000 distinct CDR3 sequences, approximately 15% being singletons. Sequenced material: blood. Receptor source: a woman in her thirties or forties with Graves' hyperthyroidism. The conserved cysteine and the conserved F or W are not part of the CDR3 here.

v_gene | CDR3aa
TRBV7-7 | ASSSNSGTRTYEQY
TRBV12-3/TRBV12-4 | ASSLALEGLGYT
TRBV30 | AGRQGTYGGYT
TRBV4-1 | ASSQGISTDTQY
TRBV20-1 | SARSGRARGDTQY
TRBV12-3/TRBV12-4 | ASSGREGANEKLF
TRBV7-2 | ASSLWGGMRDEQF
TRBV14 | ASSQLGVGTDTQY
TRBV3-1 | ASSPNSLNTEAF
TRBV2 | ASSITRYNEQF
TRBV6-1 | ASTGTSYEQY
TRBV2 | ASSEAGQNTGELF
TRBV20-1 | SARDKGEWDTQY
TRBV2 | ASSNAGTGVGYT
TRBV3-1 | ASSIYAGTASYEQY
TRBV7-9 | ASRNFSDLGGVIGATNEKLF
TRBV7-9 | ASSSLWGYGYT
TRBV25-1 | ASRQVRETNIYEQY
TRBV7-2 | ASSLATSGPYEQY
TRBV6-1 | ASSADPGPYRTEAF